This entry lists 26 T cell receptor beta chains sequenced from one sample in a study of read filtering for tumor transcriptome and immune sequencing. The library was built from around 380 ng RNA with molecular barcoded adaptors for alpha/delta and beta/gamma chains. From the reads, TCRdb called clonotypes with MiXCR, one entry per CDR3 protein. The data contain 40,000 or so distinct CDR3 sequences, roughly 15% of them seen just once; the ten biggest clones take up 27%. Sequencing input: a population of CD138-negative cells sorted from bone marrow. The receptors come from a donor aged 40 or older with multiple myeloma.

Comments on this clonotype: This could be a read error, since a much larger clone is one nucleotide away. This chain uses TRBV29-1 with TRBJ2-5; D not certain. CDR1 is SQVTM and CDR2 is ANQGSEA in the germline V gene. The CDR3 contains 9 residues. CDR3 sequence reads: CSVEEAQYF. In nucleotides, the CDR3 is TGCAGCGTTGAAGAGGCCCAGTACTTC. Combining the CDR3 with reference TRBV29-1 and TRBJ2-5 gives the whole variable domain SAVISQKPSRDICQRGTSLTIQCQVDSQVTMMFWYRQQPGQSLTLIATANQGSEATYESGFVIDKFPISRPNLTFSTLTVSNMSPEDSSIYLCSVEEAQYFGPGTRLLVL.

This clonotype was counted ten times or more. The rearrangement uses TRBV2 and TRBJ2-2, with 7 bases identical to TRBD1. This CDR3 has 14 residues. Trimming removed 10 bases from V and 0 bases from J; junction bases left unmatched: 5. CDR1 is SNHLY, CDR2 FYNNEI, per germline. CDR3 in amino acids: CANNRGSNTGELFF. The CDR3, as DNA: TGTGCCAATAACAGGGGTTCGAACACCGGGGAGCTGTTTTTT.

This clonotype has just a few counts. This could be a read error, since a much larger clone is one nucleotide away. The CDR3 region has the DNA TGCAGTGCTCCCCAAAAGAGGACAGATGAGACCCAGTACTTC. As protein: CSAPQKRTDETQYF. The rearrangement links TRBV20-1 to TRBJ2-5; a possible D gene is TRBD1 (6 bases). Germline V gene data show CDR1 as DFQATT and CDR2 as SNEGSKA (reference sequence). Trimming stripped 5 bases from V and 5 bases from J, with 18 bases between. The CDR3 covers 14 residues.

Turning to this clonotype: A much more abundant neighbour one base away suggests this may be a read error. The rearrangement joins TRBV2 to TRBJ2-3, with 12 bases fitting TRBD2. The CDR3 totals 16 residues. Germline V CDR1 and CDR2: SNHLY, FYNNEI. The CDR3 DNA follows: TGTGCCAGCAAGGAGAGACTAGCGGGAGTGTCAGATTCGCAGTATTTT. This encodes CASKERLAGVSDSQYF.

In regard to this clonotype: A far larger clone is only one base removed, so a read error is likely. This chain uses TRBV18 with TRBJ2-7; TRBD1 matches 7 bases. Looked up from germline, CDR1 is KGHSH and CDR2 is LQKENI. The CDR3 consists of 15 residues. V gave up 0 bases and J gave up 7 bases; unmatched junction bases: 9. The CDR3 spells CASSPPGGSYNEQYF. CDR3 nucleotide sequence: TGTGCCAGCTCACCACCAGGGGGCTCCTACAATGAGCAGTACTTC.

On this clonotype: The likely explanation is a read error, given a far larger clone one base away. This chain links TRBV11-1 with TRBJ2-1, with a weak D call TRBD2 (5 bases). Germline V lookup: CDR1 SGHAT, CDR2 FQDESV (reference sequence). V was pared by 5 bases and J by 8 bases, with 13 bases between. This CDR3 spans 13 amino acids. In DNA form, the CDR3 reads TGTGCCAGCAGCCAGTTCACTAGGGATGAGCAGTTCTTC. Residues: CASSQFTRDEQFF.

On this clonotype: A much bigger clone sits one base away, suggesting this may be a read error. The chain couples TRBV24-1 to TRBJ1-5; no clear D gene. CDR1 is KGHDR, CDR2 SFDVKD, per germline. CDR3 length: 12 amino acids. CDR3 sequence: CATSDSGQPQRF. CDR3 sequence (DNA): TGTGCCACCAGTGATTCAGGTCAGCCCCAGCGTTTT.

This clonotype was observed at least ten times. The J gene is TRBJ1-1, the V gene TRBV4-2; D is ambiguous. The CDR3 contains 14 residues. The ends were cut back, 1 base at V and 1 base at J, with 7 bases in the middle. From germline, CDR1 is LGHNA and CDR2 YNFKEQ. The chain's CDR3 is CASSQGVSNTEAFF. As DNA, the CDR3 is TGTGCCAGCAGCCAAGGGGTCTCGAACACTGAAGCTTTCTTT.

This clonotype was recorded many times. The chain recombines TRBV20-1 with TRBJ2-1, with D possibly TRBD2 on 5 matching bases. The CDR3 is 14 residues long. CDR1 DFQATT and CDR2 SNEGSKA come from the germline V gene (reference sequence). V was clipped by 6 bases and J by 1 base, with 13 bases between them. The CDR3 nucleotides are TGCAGTGCCCAACGGGGAGAATCCTACAATGAGCAGTTCTTC. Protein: CSAQRGESYNEQFF.

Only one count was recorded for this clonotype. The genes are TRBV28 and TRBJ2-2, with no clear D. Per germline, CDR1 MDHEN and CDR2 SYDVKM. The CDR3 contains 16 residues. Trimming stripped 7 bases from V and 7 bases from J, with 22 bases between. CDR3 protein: CASNRPGTPRGGELFF. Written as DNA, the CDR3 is TGTGCCAGCAATCGCCCCGGCACCCCCCGCGGCGGGGAGCTGTTTTTT.

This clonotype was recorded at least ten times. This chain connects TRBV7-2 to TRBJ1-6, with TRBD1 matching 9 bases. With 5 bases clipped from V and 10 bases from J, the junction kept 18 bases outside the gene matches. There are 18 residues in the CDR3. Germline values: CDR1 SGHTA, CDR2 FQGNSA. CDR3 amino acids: CASSPRTGEVRMRSPLHF. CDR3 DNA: TGTGCCAGCAGCCCCCGGACAGGGGAGGTCCGGATGCGATCACCCCTCCACTTT.

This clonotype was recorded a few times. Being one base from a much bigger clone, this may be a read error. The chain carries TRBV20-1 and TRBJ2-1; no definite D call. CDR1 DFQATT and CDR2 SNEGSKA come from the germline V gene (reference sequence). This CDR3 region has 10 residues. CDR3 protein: CSAIYNGQFF. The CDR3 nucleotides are TGCAGTGCTATCTACAATGGGCAGTTCTTC.

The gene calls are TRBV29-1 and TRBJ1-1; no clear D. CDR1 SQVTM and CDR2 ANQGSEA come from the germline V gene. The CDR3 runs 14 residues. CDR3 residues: CSARDNMRVREAFF. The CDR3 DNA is TGCAGTGCTAGAGATAATATGAGGGTCCGGGAAGCTTTCTTT. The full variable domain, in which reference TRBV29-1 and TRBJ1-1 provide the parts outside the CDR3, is SAVISQKPSRDICQRGTSLTIQCQVDSQVTMMFWYRQQPGQSLTLIATANQGSEATYESGFVIDKFPISRPNLTFSTLTVSNMSPEDSSIYLCSARDNMRVREAFFGQGTRLTVV.

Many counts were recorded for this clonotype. As DNA, the CDR3 is TGCGCCAGCAGCTTCCTGCCGGGACAGGGGGGCCTGTTTTTT. This gives the protein CASSFLPGQGGLFF. The chain combines TRBV5-1 with TRBJ2-2; 11 positions agree with TRBD1. The germline V gene encodes CDR1 SGHRS and CDR2 YFSETQ. With 2 bases clipped from V and 14 bases from J, the junction kept 8 bases outside the gene matches. The CDR3 has 14 residues.

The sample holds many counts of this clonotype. The CDR3 DNA sequence: TGTGCCAGCAGTTGGACGGGAAGGTCCTACAATGAGCAGTTCTTC. Amino acid sequence: CASSWTGRSYNEQFF. The rearrangement joins TRBV28 to TRBJ2-1; D might be TRBD2 (5 bases). V was pared by 4 bases and J by 1 base, with 11 bases between. Germline assignment: CDR1 MDHEN and CDR2 SYDVKM. The CDR3 totals 15 residues. Drawing the rest from reference TRBV28 and TRBJ2-1, the complete variable domain is DVKVTQSSRYLVKRTGEKVFLECVQDMDHENMFWYRQDPGLGLRLIYFSYDVKMKEKGDIPEGYSVSREKKERFSLILESASTNQTSMYLCASSWTGRSYNEQFFGPGTRLTVL.

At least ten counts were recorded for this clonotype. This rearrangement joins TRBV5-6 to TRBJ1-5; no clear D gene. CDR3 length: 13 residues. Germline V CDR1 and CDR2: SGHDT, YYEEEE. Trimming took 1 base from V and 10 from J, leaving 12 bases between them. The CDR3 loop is CASSLYGDRPQHF. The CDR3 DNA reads TGTGCCAGCAGCTTGTACGGAGATCGACCCCAGCATTTT.

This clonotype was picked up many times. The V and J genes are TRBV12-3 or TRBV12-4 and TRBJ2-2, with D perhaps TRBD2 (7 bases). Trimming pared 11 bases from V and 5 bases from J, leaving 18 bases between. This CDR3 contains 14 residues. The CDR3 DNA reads TGTGCCTTTAGTCGGGGGGCGCTGACCGGGGAGCTGTTTTTT. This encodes CAFSRGALTGELFF.

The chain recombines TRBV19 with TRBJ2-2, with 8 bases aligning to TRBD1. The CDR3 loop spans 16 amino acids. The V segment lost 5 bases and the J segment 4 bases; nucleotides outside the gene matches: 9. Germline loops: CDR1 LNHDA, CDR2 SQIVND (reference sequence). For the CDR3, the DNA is TGTGCCAGTAGTCCGCTCGACAGGGGAGGCACCGGGGAGCTGTTTTTT. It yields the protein CASSPLDRGGTGELFF.

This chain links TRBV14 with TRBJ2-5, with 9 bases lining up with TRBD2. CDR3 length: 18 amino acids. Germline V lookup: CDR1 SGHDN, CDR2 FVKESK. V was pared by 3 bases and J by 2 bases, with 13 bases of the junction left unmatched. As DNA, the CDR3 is TGTGCCAGCAGCCACCGAAATCGGGGGCTAGCGGGACAAGAGACCCAGTACTTC. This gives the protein CASSHRNRGLAGQETQYF.

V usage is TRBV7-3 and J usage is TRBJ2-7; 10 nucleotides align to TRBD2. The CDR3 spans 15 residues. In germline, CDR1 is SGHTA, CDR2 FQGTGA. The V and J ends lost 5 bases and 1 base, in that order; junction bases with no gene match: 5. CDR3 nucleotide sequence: TGTGCCAGCAGCCCTCAAGCGGGAGGGTCCTACGAGCAGTACTTC. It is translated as CASSPQAGGSYEQYF. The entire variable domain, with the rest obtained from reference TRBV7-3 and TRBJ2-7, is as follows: GAGVSQTPSNKVTEKGKYVELRCDPISGHTALYWYRQSLGQGPEFLIYFQGTGAADDSGLPNDRFFAVRPEGSVSTLKIQRTERGDSAVYLCASSPQAGGSYEQYFGPGTRLTVT.

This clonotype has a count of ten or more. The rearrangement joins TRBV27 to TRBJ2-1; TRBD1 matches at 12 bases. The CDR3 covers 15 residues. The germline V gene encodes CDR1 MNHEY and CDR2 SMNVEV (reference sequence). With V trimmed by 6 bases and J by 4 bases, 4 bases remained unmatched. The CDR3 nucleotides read TGTGCCAGCAGCCGGGACAGGGGGCTATACAATGAGCAGTTCTTC. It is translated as CASSRDRGLYNEQFF.

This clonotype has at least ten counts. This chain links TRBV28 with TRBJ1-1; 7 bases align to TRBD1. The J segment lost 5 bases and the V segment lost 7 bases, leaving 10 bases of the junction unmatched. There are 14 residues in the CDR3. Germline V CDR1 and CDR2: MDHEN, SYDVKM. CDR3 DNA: TGTGCCAGCATATGGGGCCAGGGGGGGACTGAAGCTTTCTTT. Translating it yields CASIWGQGGTEAFF.

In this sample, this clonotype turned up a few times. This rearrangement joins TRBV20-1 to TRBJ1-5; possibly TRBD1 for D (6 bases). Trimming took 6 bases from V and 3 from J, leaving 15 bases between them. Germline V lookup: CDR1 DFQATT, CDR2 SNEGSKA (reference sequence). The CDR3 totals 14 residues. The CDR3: CSAAQGSLNQPQHF. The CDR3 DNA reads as TGCAGTGCGGCGCAGGGGTCCCTCAATCAGCCCCAGCATTTT.

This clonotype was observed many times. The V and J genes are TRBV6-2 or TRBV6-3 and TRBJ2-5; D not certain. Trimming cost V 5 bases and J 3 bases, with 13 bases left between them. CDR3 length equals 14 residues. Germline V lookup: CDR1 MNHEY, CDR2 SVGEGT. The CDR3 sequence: CASSRSGGEETQYF. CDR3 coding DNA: TGTGCCAGCAGTAGAAGTGGCGGAGAAGAGACCCAGTACTTC.

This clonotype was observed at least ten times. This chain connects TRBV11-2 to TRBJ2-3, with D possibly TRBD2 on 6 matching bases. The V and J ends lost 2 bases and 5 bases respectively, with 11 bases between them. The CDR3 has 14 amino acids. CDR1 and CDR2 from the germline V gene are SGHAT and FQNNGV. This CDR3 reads CASSLTRDLDTQYF. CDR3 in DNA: TGTGCCAGCAGCTTAACGCGGGACTTAGATACGCAGTATTTT.

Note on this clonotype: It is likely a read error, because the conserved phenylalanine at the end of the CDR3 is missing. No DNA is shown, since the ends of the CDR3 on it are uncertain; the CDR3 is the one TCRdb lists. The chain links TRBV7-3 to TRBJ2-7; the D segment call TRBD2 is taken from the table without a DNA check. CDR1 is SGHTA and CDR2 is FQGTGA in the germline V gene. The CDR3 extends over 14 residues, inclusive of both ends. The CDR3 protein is CASSIAGGPVEQYS.